This is a list of T cell receptor beta chains from one sample in a study of T-cell reconstitution after alpha-beta-depleted transplantation in children. TCRdb used MiXCR to reprocess the PCR reads, holding one entry per CDR3 protein. The table records 190,000 or so distinct CDR3 sequences, less than 8% of them present only once. The sequenced sample was PBMCs from the stem cell graft donor, obtained from the stem cell graft. These receptors came from a human donor who donated a stem cell graft to a child with Wiskott-Aldrich syndrome. Each CDR3 is given with its conserved first and last residue. Each record gives: D gene, clone size, J gene, V gene, CDR3 DNA, CDR3 protein. The D gene is left open where the match is weak. Clone size is given for some rows only: seen once, a few or many times, or a class if the clone is expanded.

D: TRBD1; size: many; J: TRBJ1-2; V: TRBV20-1; DNA: TGCAGTGCTAGACAGGGGGCTGACTATGGCTACACCTTC; CDR3: CSARQGADYGYTF
D: NA; size: many; J: TRBJ2-1; V: TRBV6-5; DNA: TGTGCCAGCAGACGACTCGGAGGGGGGGATGAGCAGTTCTTC; CDR3: CASRRLGGGDEQFF
D: TRBD2; size: many; J: TRBJ2-2; V: TRBV7-6; DNA: TGTGCCAGCAGCTTAGGCGGGAGTTTGTACTCCGGGGAGCTGTTTTTT; CDR3: CASSLGGSLYSGELFF
D: TRBD1; size: many; J: TRBJ1-6; V: TRBV27; DNA: TGTGCCAGCAGTTGGCAGGGGGCGTACTATAATTCACCCCTCCACTTT; CDR3: CASSWQGAYYNSPLHF
D: NA; size: many; J: TRBJ1-1; V: TRBV3-1; DNA: TGTGCCAGCAGCAGAGGAGTATCGATGTCTGAAGCTTTCTTT; CDR3: CASSRGVSMSEAFF
D: NA; size: NA; J: TRBJ2-3; V: TRBV7-8; DNA: TGTGCCAGCAGCTTACGCCCCAGGACGATTAGCACAGATACGCAGTATTTT; CDR3: CASSLRPRTISTDTQYF
D: NA; size: many; J: TRBJ1-5; V: TRBV24-1; DNA: TGTGCCACCAGTGATGGGGCAGGTATGTATCAGCCCCAGCATTTT; CDR3: CATSDGAGMYQPQHF
D: TRBD2; size: few; J: TRBJ2-7; V: TRBV18; DNA: TGTGCCAGCTCACCCTTTTTGGGAGCGGGGGCCTCCTACGAGCAGTACTTC; CDR3: CASSPFLGAGASYEQYF
D: TRBD1; size: many; J: TRBJ2-5; V: TRBV7-9; DNA: TGTGCCAGCAGGGGACAGTCGTACCAAGAGACCCAGTACTTC; CDR3: CASRGQSYQETQYF
D: NA; size: NA; J: TRBJ2-3; V: TRBV5-1; DNA: TGCGCCAGCAGCCCCTGGGCGGGGGCTGGGACAGATACGCAGTATTTT; CDR3: CASSPWAGAGTDTQYF
D: NA; size: many; J: TRBJ1-2; V: TRBV20-1; DNA: TGCAGTGCTGACAGCCCAGCTAACTATGGCTACACCTTC; CDR3: CSADSPANYGYTF
D: TRBD1; size: many; J: TRBJ2-1; V: TRBV5-1; DNA: TGCGCCAGCAGCTTGGATCCCCCAGGACAGGGCTTCGTAGGTGAGCAGTTCTTC; CDR3: CASSLDPPGQGFVGEQFF
D: TRBD1; size: many; J: TRBJ1-1; V: TRBV12-3/TRBV12-4; DNA: TGTGCCAGCAGAGCACAGGGGGTTGGGAACACTGAAGCTTTCTTT; CDR3: CASRAQGVGNTEAFF
D: TRBD2; size: many; J: TRBJ2-5; V: TRBV7-8; DNA: TGTGCCAGCAGCTTAGCGGGACTAGCGGGGGGGTACCAAGAGACCCAGTACTTC; CDR3: CASSLAGLAGGYQETQYF